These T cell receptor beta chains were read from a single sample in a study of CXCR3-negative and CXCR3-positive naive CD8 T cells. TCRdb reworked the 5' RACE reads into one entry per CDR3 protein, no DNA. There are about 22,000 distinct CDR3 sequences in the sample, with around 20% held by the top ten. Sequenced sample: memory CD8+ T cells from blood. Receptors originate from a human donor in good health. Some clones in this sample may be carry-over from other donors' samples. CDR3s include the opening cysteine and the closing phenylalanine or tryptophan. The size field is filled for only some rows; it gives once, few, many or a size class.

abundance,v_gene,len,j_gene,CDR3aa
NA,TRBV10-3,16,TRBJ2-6,CAISESTVSVANVLTF
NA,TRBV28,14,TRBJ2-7,CASSWRTGPYEQYF
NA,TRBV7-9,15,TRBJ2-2,CASSPRDRVTGELFF
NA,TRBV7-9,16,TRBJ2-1,CASSLGGTAIYNEQFF
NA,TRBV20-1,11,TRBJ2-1,CSAVSYNEQFF
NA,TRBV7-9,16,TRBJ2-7,CASSARGGTASYEQYF
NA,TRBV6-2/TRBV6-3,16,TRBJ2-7,CASSYEVMTLSYEQYF
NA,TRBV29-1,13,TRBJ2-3,CSGLAGGPDTQYF
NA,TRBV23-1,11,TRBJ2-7,CAWSGHYEQYF
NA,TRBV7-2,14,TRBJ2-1,CASSLDGSYNEQFF
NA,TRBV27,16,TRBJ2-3,CASSLGQGLVTDTQYF
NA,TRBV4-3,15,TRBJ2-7,CASSQEEGAPYEQYF
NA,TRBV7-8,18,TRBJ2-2,CASSLAPSGGEYTGELFF
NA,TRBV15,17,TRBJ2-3,CATSRGSDRQIADTQYF
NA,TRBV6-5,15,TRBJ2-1,CASSYRRGAGDEQFF
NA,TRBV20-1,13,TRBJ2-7,CSADRDSAYEQYF
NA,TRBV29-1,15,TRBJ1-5,CSVEDPTSGGQPQHF
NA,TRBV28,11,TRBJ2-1,CASSPHIQRFF
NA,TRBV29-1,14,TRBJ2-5,CSVELAGGRETQYF
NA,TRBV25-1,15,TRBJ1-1,CASSDQGGANTEAFF
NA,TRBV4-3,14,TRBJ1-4,CASSQERGYEKLFF
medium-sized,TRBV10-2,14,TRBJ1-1,CASSDSWVNTEAFF
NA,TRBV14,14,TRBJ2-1,CASSVTSGGNEQFF
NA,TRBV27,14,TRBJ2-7,CASRLSGRSYEQYF
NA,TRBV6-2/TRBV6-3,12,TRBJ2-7,CASSSRAYEQYF
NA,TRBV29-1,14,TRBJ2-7,CSVDVAGLSYEQYF